This T cell receptor (beta chain) was obtained from a study of blood T cells in healthy people across ages. Sample-barcoded 5' priming and a J-beta primer mix drove a second PCR of about 6 to 11 cycles. TCRdb used MiXCR to reprocess the 5' RACE reads, holding one entry per CDR3 protein. The sample has about 800,000 distinct CDR3 sequences, approximately 25% seen once. The same specimen was also included in a second study, on T cells of mothers and their children.

Sample: blood. This clonotype was obtained from a boy aged 5-17 years in good health.

The CDR3 bases are TGTGCCAGCAGTTTACCCCAGGATACCTACGAGCAGTACTTC. It encodes CASSLPQDTYEQYF. This sequence joins TRBV12-3 or TRBV12-4 and TRBJ2-7; D not resolved. Trimming stripped 2 bases from V and 2 bases from J, with 10 bases between. The length of the CDR3 is 14 residues.